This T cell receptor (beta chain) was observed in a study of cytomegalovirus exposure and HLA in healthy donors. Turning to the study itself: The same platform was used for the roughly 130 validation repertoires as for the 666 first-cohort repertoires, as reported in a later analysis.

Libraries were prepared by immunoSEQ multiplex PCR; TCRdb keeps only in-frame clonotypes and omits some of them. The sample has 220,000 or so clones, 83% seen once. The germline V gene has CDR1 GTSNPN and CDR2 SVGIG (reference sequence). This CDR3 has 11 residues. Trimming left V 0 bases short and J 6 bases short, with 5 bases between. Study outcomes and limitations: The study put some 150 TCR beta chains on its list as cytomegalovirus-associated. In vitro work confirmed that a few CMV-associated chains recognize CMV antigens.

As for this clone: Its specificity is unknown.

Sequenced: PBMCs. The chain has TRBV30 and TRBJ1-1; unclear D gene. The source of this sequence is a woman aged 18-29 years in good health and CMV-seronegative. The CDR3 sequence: CAWSVKSEAFF. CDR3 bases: TGTGCCTGGAGTGTAAAGTCTGAAGCTTTCTTT. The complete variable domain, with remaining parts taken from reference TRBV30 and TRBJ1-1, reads SQTIHQWPATLVQPVGSPLSLECTVEGTSNPNLYWYRQAAGRGLQLLFYSVGIGQISSEVPQNLSASRPQDRQFILSSKKLLLSDSGFYLCAWSVKSEAFFGQGTRLTVV.